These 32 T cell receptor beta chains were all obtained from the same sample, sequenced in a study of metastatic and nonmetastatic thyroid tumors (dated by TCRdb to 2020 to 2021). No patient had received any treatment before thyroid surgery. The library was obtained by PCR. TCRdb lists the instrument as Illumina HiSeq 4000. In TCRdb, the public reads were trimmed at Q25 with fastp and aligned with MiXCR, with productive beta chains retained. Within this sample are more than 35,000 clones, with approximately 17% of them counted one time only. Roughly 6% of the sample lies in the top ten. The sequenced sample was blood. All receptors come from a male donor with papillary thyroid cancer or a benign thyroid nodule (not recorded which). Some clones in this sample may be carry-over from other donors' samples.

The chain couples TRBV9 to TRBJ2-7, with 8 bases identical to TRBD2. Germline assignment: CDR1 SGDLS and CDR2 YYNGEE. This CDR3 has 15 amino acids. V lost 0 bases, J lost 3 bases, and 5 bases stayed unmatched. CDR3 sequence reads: CASSVEGTRHYEQYF. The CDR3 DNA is TGTGCCAGCAGCGTAGAGGGGACTAGGCACTACGAGCAGTACTTC. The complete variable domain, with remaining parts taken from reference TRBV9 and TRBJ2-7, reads DSGVTQTPKHLITATGQRVTLRCSPRSGDLSVYWYQQSLDQGLQFLIQYYNGEERAKGNILERFSAQQFPDLHSELNLSSLELGDSALYFCASSVEGTRHYEQYFGPGTRLTVT.

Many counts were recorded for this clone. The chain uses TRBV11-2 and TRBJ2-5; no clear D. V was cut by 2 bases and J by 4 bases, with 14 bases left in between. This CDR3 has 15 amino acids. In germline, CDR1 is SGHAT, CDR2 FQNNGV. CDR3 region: CASSLTAGRAETQYF. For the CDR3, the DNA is TGTGCCAGCAGCTTAACGGCAGGAAGGGCAGAGACCCAGTACTTC.

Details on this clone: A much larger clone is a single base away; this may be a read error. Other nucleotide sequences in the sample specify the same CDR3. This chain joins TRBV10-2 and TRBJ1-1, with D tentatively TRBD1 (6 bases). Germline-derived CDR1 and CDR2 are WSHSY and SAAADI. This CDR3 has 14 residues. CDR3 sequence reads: CASRDWGQGTEAFF. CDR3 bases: TGCGCCAGCAGGGATTGGGGGCAGGGCACTGAGGCTTTCTTT.

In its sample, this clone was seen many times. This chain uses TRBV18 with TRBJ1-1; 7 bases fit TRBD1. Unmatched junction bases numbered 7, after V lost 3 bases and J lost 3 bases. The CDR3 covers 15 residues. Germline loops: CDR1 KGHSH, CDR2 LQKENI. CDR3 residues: CASSPRTGTDTEAFF. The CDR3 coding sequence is TGTGCCAGCTCACCCAGAACCGGGACAGACACTGAAGCTTTCTTT.

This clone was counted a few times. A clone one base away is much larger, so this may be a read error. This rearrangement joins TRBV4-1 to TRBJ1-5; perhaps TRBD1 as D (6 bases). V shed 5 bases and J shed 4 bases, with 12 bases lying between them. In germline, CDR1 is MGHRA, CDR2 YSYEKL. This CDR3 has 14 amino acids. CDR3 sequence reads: CASSSRDINQPQHF. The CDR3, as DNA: TGCGCCAGCAGCTCCCGGGACATAAATCAGCCCCAGCATTTT.

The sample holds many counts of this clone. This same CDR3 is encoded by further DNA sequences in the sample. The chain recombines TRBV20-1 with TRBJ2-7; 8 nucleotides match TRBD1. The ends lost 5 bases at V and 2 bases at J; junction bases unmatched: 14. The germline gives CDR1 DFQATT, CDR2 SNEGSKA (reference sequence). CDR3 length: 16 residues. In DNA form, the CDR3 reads TGCAGTGCTCGCCCGACGGACAGGGCAAGGGCCTACGAGCAGTACTTC. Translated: CSARPTDRARAYEQYF.

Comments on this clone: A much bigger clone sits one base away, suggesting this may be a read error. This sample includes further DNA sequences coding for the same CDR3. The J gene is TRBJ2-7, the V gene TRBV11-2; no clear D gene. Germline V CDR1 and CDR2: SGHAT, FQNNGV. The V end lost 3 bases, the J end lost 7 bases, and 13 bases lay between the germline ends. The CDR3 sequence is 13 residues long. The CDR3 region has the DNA TGTGCCAGCAGCTTCCCTGCAGAGCTGGAGCAGTACTTC. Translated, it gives CASSFPAELEQYF.

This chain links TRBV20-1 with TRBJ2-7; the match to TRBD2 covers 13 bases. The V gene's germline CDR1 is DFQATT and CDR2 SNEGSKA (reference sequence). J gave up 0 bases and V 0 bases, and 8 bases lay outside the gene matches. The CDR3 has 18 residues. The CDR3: CSAREGTSGDLSSYEQYF. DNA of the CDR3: TGCAGTGCTAGAGAAGGGACTAGCGGGGACTTAAGCTCCTACGAGCAGTACTTC.

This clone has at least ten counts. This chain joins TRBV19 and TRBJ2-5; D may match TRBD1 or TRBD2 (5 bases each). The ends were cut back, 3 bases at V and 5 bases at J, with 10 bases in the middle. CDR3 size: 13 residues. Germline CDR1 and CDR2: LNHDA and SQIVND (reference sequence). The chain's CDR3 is CASSIGGRETQYF. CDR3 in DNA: TGTGCCAGTAGTATTGGGGGACGGGAGACCCAGTACTTC.

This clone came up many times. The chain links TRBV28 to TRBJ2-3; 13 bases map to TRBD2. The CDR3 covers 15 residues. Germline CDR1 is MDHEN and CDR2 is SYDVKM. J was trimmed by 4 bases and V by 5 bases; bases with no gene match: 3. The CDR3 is CASSGGLAGSDTQYF. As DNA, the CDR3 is TGTGCCAGCAGTGGGGGACTAGCGGGATCAGATACGCAGTATTTT.

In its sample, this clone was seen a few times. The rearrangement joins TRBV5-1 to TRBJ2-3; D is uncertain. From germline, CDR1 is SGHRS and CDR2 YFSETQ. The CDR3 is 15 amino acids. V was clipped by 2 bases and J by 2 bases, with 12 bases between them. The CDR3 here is CASSFVVRFTDTQYF. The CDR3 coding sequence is TGCGCCAGCAGCTTTGTGGTACGGTTCACAGATACGCAGTATTTT. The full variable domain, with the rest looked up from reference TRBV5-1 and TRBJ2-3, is KAGVTQTPRYLIKTRGQQVTLSCSPISGHRSVSWYQQTPGQGLQFLFEYFSETQRNKGNFPGRFSGRQFSNSRSEMNVSTLELGDSALYLCASSFVVRFTDTQYFGPGTRLTVL.

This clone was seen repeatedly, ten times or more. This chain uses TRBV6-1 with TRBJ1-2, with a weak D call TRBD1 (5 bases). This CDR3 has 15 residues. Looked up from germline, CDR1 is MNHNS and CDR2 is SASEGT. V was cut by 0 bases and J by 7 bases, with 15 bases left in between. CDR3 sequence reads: CASSEAGGGGGGYTF. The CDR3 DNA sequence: TGTGCCAGCAGTGAAGCGGGGGGAGGAGGCGGTGGCTACACCTTC.

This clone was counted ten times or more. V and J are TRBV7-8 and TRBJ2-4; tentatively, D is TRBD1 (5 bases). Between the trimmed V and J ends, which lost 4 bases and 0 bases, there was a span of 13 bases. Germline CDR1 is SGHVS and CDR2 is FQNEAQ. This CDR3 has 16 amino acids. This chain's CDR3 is CASSSQGDLAKNIQYF. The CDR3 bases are TGTGCCAGCAGCTCGCAGGGCGACCTAGCCAAAAACATTCAGTACTTC.

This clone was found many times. CDR3 coding DNA: TGTGCCACCAGTGTTATGGGGGAAGAGACCCAGTACTTC. It yields the protein CATSVMGEETQYF. V usage is TRBV24-1 and J usage is TRBJ2-5; D might be TRBD1 or TRBD2, each matching 5 bases. The CDR3 runs 13 residues. The V gene's germline CDR1 is KGHDR and CDR2 SFDVKD. Trimming shortened V by 5 bases and J by 3 bases, and 9 bases separated the two germline ends.

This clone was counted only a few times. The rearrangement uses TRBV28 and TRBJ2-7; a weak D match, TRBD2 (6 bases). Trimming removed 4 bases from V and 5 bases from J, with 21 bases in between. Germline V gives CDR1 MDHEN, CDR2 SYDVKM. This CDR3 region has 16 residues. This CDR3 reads CASSSACGAFGDEQYF. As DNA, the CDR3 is TGTGCCAGCAGTTCCGCGTGCGGGGCCTTTGGGGACGAGCAGTACTTC.

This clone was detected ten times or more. The CDR3 bases are TGCAGTGCAAGTGGAGGTCAGGCTGACGAAAAACTGTTTTTT. Its protein is CSASGGQADEKLFF. This chain uses TRBV20-1 with TRBJ1-4; D call uncertain. Trimming shortened V by 6 bases and J by 8 bases, and 19 bases separated the two germline ends. Looked up from germline, CDR1 is DFQATT and CDR2 is SNEGSKA (reference sequence). The CDR3 totals 14 residues.

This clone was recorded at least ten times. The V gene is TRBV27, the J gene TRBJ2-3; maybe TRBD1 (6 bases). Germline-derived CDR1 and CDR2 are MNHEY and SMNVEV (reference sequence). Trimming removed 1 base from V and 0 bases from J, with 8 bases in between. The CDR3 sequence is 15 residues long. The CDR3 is CASSLYRESTDTQYF. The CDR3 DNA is TGTGCCAGCAGTTTATACAGGGAGAGCACAGATACGCAGTATTTT.

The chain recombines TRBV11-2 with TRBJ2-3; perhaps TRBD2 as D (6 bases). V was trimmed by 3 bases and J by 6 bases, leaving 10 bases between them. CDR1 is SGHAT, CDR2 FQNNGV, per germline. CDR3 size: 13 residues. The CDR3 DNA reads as TGTGCCAGCAGCTTTGGGACTTACGATACGCAGTATTTT. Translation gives CASSFGTYDTQYF.

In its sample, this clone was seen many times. CDR3 loop: CASRSRWTRVYEQYF. In nucleotides, the CDR3 is TGTGCCAGCAGAAGCCGTTGGACTAGGGTCTACGAGCAGTACTTC. The J gene is TRBJ2-7, the V gene TRBV2; 7 nucleotides match TRBD2. This CDR3 has 15 amino acids. Germline lookup yields CDR1 SNHLY and CDR2 FYNNEI. V lost 6 bases and J lost 3; bases outside the gene matches: 11. The full variable domain, rest sourced from reference TRBV2 and TRBJ2-7, is EPEVTQTPSHQVTQMGQEVILRCVPISNHLYFYWYRQILGQKVEFLVSFYNNEISEKSEIFDDQFSVERPDGSNFTLKIRSTKLEDSAMYFCASRSRWTRVYEQYFGPGTRLTVT.

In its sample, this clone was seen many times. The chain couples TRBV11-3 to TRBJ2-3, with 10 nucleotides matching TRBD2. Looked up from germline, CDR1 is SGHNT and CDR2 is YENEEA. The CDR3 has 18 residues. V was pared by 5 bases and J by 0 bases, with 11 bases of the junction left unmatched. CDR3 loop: CASSLLASGSESTDTQYF. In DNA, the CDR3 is TGTGCCAGCAGCCTTCTTGCTAGCGGGAGTGAGAGCACAGATACGCAGTATTTT. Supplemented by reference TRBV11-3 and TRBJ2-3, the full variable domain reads EAGVVQSPRYKIIEKKQPVAFWCNPISGHNTLYWYLQNLGQGPELLIRYENEEAVDDSQLPKDRFSAERLKGVDSTLKIQPAELGDSAVYLCASSLLASGSESTDTQYFGPGTRLTVL.

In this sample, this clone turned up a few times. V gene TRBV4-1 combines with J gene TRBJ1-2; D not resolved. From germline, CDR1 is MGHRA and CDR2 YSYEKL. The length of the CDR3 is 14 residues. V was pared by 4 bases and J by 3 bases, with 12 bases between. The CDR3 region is CASSPPGGHYGYTF. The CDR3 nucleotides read TGCGCCAGCAGCCCCCCCGGCGGGCACTATGGCTACACCTTC.

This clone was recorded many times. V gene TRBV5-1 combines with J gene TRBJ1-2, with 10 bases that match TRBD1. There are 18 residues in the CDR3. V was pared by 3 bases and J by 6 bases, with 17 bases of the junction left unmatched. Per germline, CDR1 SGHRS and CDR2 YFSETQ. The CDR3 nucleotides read TGCGCCAGCAGCTGGGCCGGGACAGGGGCGAAGTCCGACGATGGCTACACCTTC. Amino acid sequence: CASSWAGTGAKSDDGYTF.

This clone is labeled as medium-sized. The CDR3 region is CATQTYEQYF. The DNA for the CDR3 is TGTGCCACACAGACCTACGAGCAGTACTTC. The genes are TRBV27 and TRBJ2-7; D is ambiguous. Trimming pared 10 bases from V and 2 bases from J, leaving 6 bases between. The CDR3 contains 10 residues. Germline V CDR1 and CDR2: MNHEY, SMNVEV (reference sequence).

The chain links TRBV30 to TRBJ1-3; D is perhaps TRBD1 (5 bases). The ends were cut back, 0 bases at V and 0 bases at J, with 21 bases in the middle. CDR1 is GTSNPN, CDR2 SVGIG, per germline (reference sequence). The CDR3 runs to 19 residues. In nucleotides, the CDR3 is TGTGCCTGGAGTGTAATACGGTTGACGGGACCTATCTCTGGAAACACCATATATTTT. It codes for CAWSVIRLTGPISGNTIYF. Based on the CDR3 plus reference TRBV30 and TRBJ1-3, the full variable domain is SQTIHQWPATLVQPVGSPLSLECTVEGTSNPNLYWYRQAAGRGLQLLFYSVGIGQISSEVPQNLSASRPQDRQFILSSKKLLLSDSGFYLCAWSVIRLTGPISGNTIYFGEGSWLTVV.

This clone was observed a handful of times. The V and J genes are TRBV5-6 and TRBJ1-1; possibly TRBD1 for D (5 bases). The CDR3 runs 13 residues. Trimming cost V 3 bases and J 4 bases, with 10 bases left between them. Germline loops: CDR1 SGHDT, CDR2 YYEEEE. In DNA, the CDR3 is TGTGCCAGCAGCTGGGGGGGTAGCACTGAAGCTTTCTTT. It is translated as CASSWGGSTEAFF.

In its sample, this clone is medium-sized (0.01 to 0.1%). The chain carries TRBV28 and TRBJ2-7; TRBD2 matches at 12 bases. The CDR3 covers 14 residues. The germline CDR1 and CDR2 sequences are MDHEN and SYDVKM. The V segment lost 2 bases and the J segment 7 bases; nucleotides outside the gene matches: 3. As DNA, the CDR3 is TGTGCCAGCAGTTTACTAGCGGGAGGGCGGGAGCAGTACTTC. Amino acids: CASSLLAGGREQYF.

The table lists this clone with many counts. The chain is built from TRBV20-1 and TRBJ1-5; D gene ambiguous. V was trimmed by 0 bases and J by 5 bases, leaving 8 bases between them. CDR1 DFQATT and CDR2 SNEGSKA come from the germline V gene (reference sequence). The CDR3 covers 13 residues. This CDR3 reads CSARERGHQPQHF. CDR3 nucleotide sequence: TGCAGTGCTAGAGAAAGAGGACATCAGCCCCAGCATTTT.

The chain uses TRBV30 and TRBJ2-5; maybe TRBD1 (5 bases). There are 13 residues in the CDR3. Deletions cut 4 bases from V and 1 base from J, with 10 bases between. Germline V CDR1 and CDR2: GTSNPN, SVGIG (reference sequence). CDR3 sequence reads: CAWNQGSQETQYF. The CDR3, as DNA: TGTGCCTGGAATCAGGGCTCCCAAGAGACCCAGTACTTC.

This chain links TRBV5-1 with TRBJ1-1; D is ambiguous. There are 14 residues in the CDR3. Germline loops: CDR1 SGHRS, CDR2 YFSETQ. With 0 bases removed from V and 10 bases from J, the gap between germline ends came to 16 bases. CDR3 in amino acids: CASSLAASKFVAFF. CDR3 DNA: TGCGCCAGCAGCTTGGCTGCTTCGAAGTTTGTAGCTTTCTTT.

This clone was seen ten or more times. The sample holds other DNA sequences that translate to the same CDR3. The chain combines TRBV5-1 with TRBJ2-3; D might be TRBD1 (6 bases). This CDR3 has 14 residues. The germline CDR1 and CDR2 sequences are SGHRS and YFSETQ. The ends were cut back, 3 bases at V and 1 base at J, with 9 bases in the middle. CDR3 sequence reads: CASSSAGGTDTQYF. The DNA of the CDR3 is TGCGCCAGCAGCTCGGCAGGGGGCACAGATACGCAGTATTTT.

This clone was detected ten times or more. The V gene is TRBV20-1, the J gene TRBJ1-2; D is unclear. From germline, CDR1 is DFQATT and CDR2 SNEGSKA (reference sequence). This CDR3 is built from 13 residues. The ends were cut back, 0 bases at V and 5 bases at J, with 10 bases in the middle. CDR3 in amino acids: CSARDPSIYGYTF. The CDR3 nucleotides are TGCAGTGCTAGAGACCCCAGCATATATGGCTACACCTTC.

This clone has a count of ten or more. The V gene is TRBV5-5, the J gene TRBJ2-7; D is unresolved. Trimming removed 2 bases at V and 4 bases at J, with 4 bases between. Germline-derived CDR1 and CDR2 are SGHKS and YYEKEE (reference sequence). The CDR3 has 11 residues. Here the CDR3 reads CASSFGYEQYF. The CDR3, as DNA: TGTGCCAGCAGCTTTGGGTACGAGCAGTACTTC.